This TCR beta chain appears in the sequencing data of a study of cytomegalovirus exposure and HLA in healthy donors. Findings and limits, study-wide: It was taken for granted in presence/absence analyses that sequencing depth across donors was roughly uniform. Per a later analysis, HLA-associated TCR beta chains showed more clonal expansion than other, equally common TCR beta chains.

The PCR used 60 Vbeta and 13 Jbeta primers. TCRdb keeps only in-frame clones here, not all; method: immunoSEQ multiplex PCR. Counted here are 150,000 to 200,000 clones, approximately 72% occurring once; the ten biggest clones make up about 2.5%. Remarks on this clone: The target antigen is unknown.

V shed 8 bases, J shed 5 bases, and the junction held 15 bases outside the gene matches. The CDR3 loop spans 16 amino acids. Germline V gene sequence: CDR1 SNHLY, CDR2 FYNNEI. Donors counted as nominally healthy when sampled, yet unrecorded immune exposures were likely. Sequencing was done on a sample of PBMCs. The sequence came from a human donor in good health. The V and J genes are TRBV2 and TRBJ1-1; TRBD1 matches at 9 bases. DNA for the CDR3: TGTGCCAGCGGGGACAGGGTGGGGCGGGGGAGGACTGAAGCTTTCTTT. Amino acid sequence: CASGDRVGRGRTEAFF.